Listed here are 8 T cell receptor beta chains from one sample, sequenced in a study of OX40 agonist ivuxolimab in advanced cancers. Method: immunoSEQ multiplex PCR; TCRdb's copy keeps in-frame clones and lacks some. The table records roughly 80,000 clones, 65% to 90% of them present only once. The sample in question was CD4+ or CD8+ T cells sorted from blood, obtained in a trial of the OX40 agonist ivuxolimab. These receptors all come from an adult with an advanced solid tumor such as melanoma, head and neck, liver or kidney cancer.

This sequence joins TRBV10-3 and TRBJ2-2; 9 bases agree with TRBD2. Germline CDR1 reads ENHRY; CDR2 reads SYGVKD. Trimming at V came to 6 bases and at J to 5 bases, leaving 4 bases not matched to a gene. The CDR3 runs 14 residues. The CDR3 coding sequence is TGTGCCATCAGGCAGCTAGCGGGGACCGGGGAGCTGTTTTTT. Translating it yields CAIRQLAGTGELFF.

The chain uses TRBV19 and TRBJ1-2; D uncertain. The V end lost 0 bases, the J end lost 3 bases, and 5 bases lay between the germline ends. This CDR3 contains 13 residues. The germline V gene has CDR1 LNHDA and CDR2 SQIVND (reference sequence). The CDR3 sequence is CASSIEADYGYTF. The CDR3 DNA reads as TGTGCCAGTAGTATAGAGGCAGACTATGGCTACACCTTC.

This clone was detected a few times. The chain is built from TRBV6-1 and TRBJ2-7; no clear D gene. The ends were cut back, 2 bases at V and 5 bases at J, with 13 bases in the middle. The CDR3 loop spans 14 amino acids. Per germline, CDR1 MNHNS and CDR2 SASEGT. The CDR3 protein is CASSESRFRNEQYF. DNA of the CDR3: TGTGCCAGCAGTGAATCTAGGTTTCGCAACGAGCAGTACTTC.

The chain couples TRBV20-1 to TRBJ2-3; unclear D gene. Germline lookup yields CDR1 DFQATT and CDR2 SNEGSKA (reference sequence). With 1 base removed from V and 5 bases from J, the gap between germline ends came to 4 bases. This CDR3 is built from 11 residues. CDR3 sequence reads: CSARVGDTQYF. The CDR3 coding sequence is TGCAGTGCTAGAGTAGGAGATACGCAGTATTTT.

V is TRBV7-2 and J is TRBJ2-3, with TRBD2 matching 10 bases. Germline trimming cut 2 bases from V and 6 bases from J; bases unmatched to any gene: 2. CDR1 is SGHTA and CDR2 is FQGNSA in the germline V gene. This CDR3 comprises 14 residues. The CDR3 DNA reads as TGTGCCAGCAGCTTAAGCGGGGGGGCGGATACGCAGTATTTT. Amino acids: CASSLSGGADTQYF.

The rearrangement links TRBV7-9 to TRBJ2-2; possible D gene TRBD1, 6 bases. CDR3 length: 15 amino acids. Per the germline V gene, CDR1 is SEHNR and CDR2 is FQNEAQ (reference sequence). Trimming removed 2 bases at V and 7 bases at J, with 14 bases between. CDR3 nucleotide sequence: TGTGCCAGCAGCTTAATGGGGGCCGGAAGCGGGGAGCTGTTTTTT. Translated, it gives CASSLMGAGSGELFF.

The rearrangement uses TRBV19 and TRBJ1-1; D is unclear. From germline, CDR1 is LNHDA and CDR2 SQIVND (reference sequence). Trimming took off 1 base at V and 0 bases at J, with 15 bases between the two ends. The CDR3 runs to 17 residues. The CDR3 region has the DNA TGTGCCAGTAGTATAGTGGTAGGGCGCGGTGTGAACACTGAAGCTTTCTTT. Translating it yields CASSIVVGRGVNTEAFF.

V usage is TRBV7-8 and J usage is TRBJ2-3; 15 nucleotides match TRBD2. V was clipped by 1 base and J by 4 bases; unmatched bases: 6. The CDR3 is 18 amino acids. CDR1 is SGHVS, CDR2 FQNEAQ, per germline. The CDR3 bases are TGTGCCAGCAGCTTAGGAGGGACTAGCGGGGGGCGGTCAGATACGCAGTATTTT. Encoded protein: CASSLGGTSGGRSDTQYF.